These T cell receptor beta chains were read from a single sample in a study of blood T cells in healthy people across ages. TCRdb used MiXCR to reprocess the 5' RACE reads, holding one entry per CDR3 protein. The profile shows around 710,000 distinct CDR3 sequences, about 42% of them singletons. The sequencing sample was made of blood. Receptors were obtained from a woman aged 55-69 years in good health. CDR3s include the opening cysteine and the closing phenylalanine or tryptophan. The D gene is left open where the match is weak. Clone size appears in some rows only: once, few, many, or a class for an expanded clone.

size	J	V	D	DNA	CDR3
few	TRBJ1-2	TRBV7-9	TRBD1	TGTGCGTCCACAGGGGCGCCTGATGGCTACACCTTC	CASTGAPDGYTF
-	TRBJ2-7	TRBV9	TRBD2	TGTGCCAGCAGCGTTTCCCCACTAGCGGGAGAGAACGAGCAGTACTTC	CASSVSPLAGENEQYF
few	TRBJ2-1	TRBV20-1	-	TGCAGTGCTGCGGGTGGGGGGAAAGGAGGGCTTAATGAGCAGTTCTTC	CSAAGGGKGGLNEQFF
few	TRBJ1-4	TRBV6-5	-	TGTGCCAGCAGTTACTACCGGGCAACTAATGAAAAACTGTTTTTT	CASSYYRATNEKLFF
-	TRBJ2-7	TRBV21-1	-	TGTGCCAGCAGCAAAGCTGCAGGGGGGGCCTACGAGCAGTACTTC	CASSKAAGGAYEQYF
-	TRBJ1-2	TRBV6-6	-	TGTGCCAGCAGTGGGCCCCAGGGAAACTATGGCTACACCTTC	CASSGPQGNYGYTF
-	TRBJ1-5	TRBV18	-	TGTGCCAGCTCACCACCGGGAGGGAGCAATCAGCCCCAGCATTTT	CASSPPGGSNQPQHF
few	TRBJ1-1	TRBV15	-	TGTGCCACCAGCAGAGACGGAGGCACTGAAGCTTTCTTT	CATSRDGGTEAFF
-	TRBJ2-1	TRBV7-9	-	TGTGCCAGCAGTGAGACACGCTCCTACAATGAGCAGTTCTTC	CASSETRSYNEQFF
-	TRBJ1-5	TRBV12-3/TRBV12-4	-	TGTGCCAGCAGTGACTTCAGGGAAGGCAATCAGCCCCAGCATTTT	CASSDFREGNQPQHF
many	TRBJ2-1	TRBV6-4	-	TGTGCCAGCAGTGACGGGGATGAGCAGTTCTTC	CASSDGDEQFF
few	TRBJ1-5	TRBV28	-	TGTGCCAGCAGTTTATCGCCTGGGGCCCATGGTGTTGGCAATCAGCCCCAGCATTTT	CASSLSPGAHGVGNQPQHF
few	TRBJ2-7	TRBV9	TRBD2	TGTGCCAGCAGTCTAGCGGGAGCTGGTAGCGAGCAGTACTTC	CASSLAGAGSEQYF
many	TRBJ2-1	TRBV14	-	TGTGCCAGCAGCCAAGATTTCGGGGGAAATTACAATGAGCAGTTCTTC	CASSQDFGGNYNEQFF
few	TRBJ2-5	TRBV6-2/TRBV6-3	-	TGTGCCAGCAGTTACTCCCCCGGGGACGGAGAGACCCAGTACTTC	CASSYSPGDGETQYF
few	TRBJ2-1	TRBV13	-	TGTGCCAGCAGCCCCCCCCCGGGGAGGATGTGGAATTCCTACAATGAGCAGTTCTTC	CASSPPPGRMWNSYNEQFF
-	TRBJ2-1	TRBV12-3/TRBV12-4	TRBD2	TGTGCCAGCAGTTTTAGCGGGAGAAGCAATGAGCAGTTCTTC	CASSFSGRSNEQFF
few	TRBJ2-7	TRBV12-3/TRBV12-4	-	TGTGCCAGCAGTCCCGACACGGCCGAGCAGTACTTC	CASSPDTAEQYF
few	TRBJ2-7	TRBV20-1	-	TGCAGCGTCGAGGGTACCTACGAGCAGTACTTC	CSVEGTYEQYF
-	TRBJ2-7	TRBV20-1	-	TGCAGTGCTAGTGGGAATGCCGGGAGCTCCTACAATGAGCAGTACTTC	CSASGNAGSSYNEQYF
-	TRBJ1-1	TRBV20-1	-	TGCAGTGCTAGAGGCTATAGCGGGACTGAAGCTTTCTTT	CSARGYSGTEAFF
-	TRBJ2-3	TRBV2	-	TGTGCCAGCAGTGAAGAGGCGAACATAGATACGCAGTATTTT	CASSEEANIDTQYF
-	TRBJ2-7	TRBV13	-	TGTGCCAGCAGCCCCCCGCGAAAACACTCCTACAATGAGCAGTACTTC	CASSPPRKHSYNEQYF
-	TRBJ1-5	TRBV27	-	TGTGCCAGCAGTTTAATGGGGGAGCCCCAGCATTTT	CASSLMGEPQHF
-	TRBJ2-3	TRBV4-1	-	TGCGCCAGCAGTGATGGGCCGGGAGCCCCAGATACGCAGTATTTT	CASSDGPGAPDTQYF
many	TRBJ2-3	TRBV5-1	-	TGCGCCAGCAGCTTGGACGGCACAGATACGCAGTATTTT	CASSLDGTDTQYF
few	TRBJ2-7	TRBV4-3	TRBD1	TGCGCCAGCAGCCAAGATCCCAGACAGGGGGCCTATTTCGAGCAGTACTTC	CASSQDPRQGAYFEQYF
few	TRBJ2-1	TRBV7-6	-	TGTGCCAGTGGAGCCGTGGGGGCTAGTAATGAGCAGTTCTTC	CASGAVGASNEQFF
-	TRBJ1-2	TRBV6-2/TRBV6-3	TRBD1	TGTGCCAGCAGACGTCCGGGACAGGGGGCCTATGGCTACACCTTC	CASRRPGQGAYGYTF